One T cell receptor (beta chain) is described in this entry. In the same sample, other DNA sequences code for this CDR3. In the original analysis: The authors estimated nucleated cell counts from reference gene primer amplification. TCRdb's copy holds only in-frame clones and misses some; the assay was immunoSEQ multiplex PCR. The V and J calls and clone size come from that table; D and trimming were worked out from the DNA. The sample gives roughly 340,000 clones, 91% of which show up once; less than 3.5% is in the top ten. The source of the sample is a study of blood T cell repertoires in COVID-19. Looking at the study overall: COVID-19 samples from acute and convalescent phases originated in the United States, Italy and Spain. The cDNA or gDNA used as material had been derived from T cells, B-cell-depleted T cells, or PBMCs.

This CDR3 comprises 14 residues. Germline-derived CDR1 and CDR2 are SGHNT and YENEEA. The V gene lost 5 bases and the J gene lost 4 bases, with 11 bases spanning the gap. The chain is built from TRBV11-3 and TRBJ2-2; TRBD1 is a possible D gene (6 bases). This sequence originates from a woman between 18 and 29 years old who had recovered from COVID-19. Sequenced input: peripheral blood. The CDR3 protein is CASSLQGSTGELFF. The CDR3 DNA follows: TGTGCCAGCAGCCTACAGGGAAGCACCGGGGAGCTGTTTTTT.